This TCR beta chain was captured by sequencing in a study of cytomegalovirus exposure and HLA in healthy donors. Study outcomes and limitations: While the bulk of TCR sequences proved rare, some public TCRs turned up in many donors. The tendency of first-cohort TCR clusters to co-occur in the roughly 130 validation repertoires emerged from a later analysis.

Germline V CDR1 and CDR2: PRHDT, FYEKMQ (reference sequence). This CDR3 has 18 residues. With V trimmed by 4 bases and J by 3 bases, 7 bases remained unmatched. The count of this clone is one. Its specificity is unknown. Method: immunoSEQ multiplex PCR; TCRdb's copy keeps in-frame clones and lacks some. The repertoire includes some 78,000 clones, about 96% of them detected once, and roughly 1.5% sits in the top ten. Sequencing input: PBMCs. V is TRBV13 and J is TRBJ2-2; 14 nucleotides agree with TRBD2. This clonotype originated in a man younger than 35 in good health and CMV-seropositive. CDR3 sequence reads: CASSWGLAGEVDTGELFF. The CDR3 coding sequence is TGTGCCAGCAGCTGGGGACTAGCGGGAGAAGTCGACACCGGGGAGCTGTTTTTT. The full variable domain, completed using reference TRBV13 and TRBJ2-2, is AAGVIQSPRHLIKEKRETATLKCYPIPRHDTVYWYQQGPGQDPQFLISFYEKMQSDKGSIPDRFSAQQFSDYHSELNMSSLELGDSALYFCASSWGLAGEVDTGELFFGEGSRLTVL.